These 27 T cell receptor beta chains came from one sample sequenced in a study of blood T cell repertoires in COVID-19 (dated by TCRdb to the early 2020s). Library prep was done by the immunoSEQ multiplex PCR assay. TCRdb took this table from immuneACCESS and kept in-frame rearrangements with V and J called. Such tables lack part of the clones; where checked against another copy, unresolved V genes explain under half of the gap, and the rest is unexplained. The sample includes around 77,000 clones, with less than 95% observed a single time. The top ten hold less than 6% of the sample. The specimen sequenced was peripheral blood. The receptors come from an older woman with active COVID-19.

The J gene is TRBJ1-4, the V gene TRBV25-1; D gene unclear. This CDR3 region has 12 residues. Germline assignment: CDR1 MGHDK and CDR2 SYGVNS. V lost 3 bases and J 10 bases, leaving 9 bases between the germline ends. The CDR3 here is CASSEAVGKLFF. The CDR3 DNA sequence: TGTGCCAGCAGTGAGGCAGTTGGAAAACTGTTTTTT.

The chain recombines TRBV29-1 with TRBJ2-2, with TRBD2 matching over 9 bases. V shed 7 bases and J 5 bases; nucleotides not matched to a gene: 5. CDR1 SQVTM and CDR2 ANQGSEA come from the germline V gene. This CDR3 region has 13 residues. For the CDR3, the DNA is TGCAGCGCCGGACTAGCGTGGACCGGGGAGCTGTTTTTT. This gives the protein CSAGLAWTGELFF.

The J gene is TRBJ2-1, the V gene TRBV19; 9 positions match TRBD2. V trimming: 5 bases; J trimming: 1 base; junction bases outside the gene matches: 9. The CDR3 runs to 17 residues. Germline lookup yields CDR1 LNHDA and CDR2 SQIVND (reference sequence). CDR3 nucleotides: TGTGCCAGTAGTTGGCGGGAGGGCAAGAGGTCCTACAATGAGCAGTTCTTC. This translates into CASSWREGKRSYNEQFF. Full variable domain (missing parts from reference TRBV19 and TRBJ2-1): DGGITQSPKYLFRKEGQNVTLSCEQNLNHDAMYWYRQDPGQGLRLIYYSQIVNDFQKGDIAEGYSVSREKKESFPLTVTSAQKNPTAFYLCASSWREGKRSYNEQFFGPGTRLTVL.

The chain employs TRBV20-1 and TRBJ2-1; D is ambiguous. The CDR3 contains 13 residues. The V and J ends lost 3 bases and 8 bases respectively, with 14 bases between them. CDR1 DFQATT and CDR2 SNEGSKA come from the germline V gene (reference sequence). CDR3 loop: CSASKRVGDEQFF. CDR3 DNA: TGCAGTGCTAGTAAACGGGTGGGTGATGAGCAGTTCTTC.

This chain connects TRBV10-2 to TRBJ2-5; tentatively, D is TRBD1 (5 bases). V lost 8 bases to trimming and J lost 1 base, with 8 bases between them. Germline assignment: CDR1 WSHSY and CDR2 SAAADI. This CDR3 contains 12 residues. The CDR3 DNA follows: TGCGCCAGCGGGGCTGCCCAAGAGACCCAGTACTTC. Protein product: CASGAAQETQYF.

This clone occurred once. V gene TRBV15 combines with J gene TRBJ1-1; D may be TRBD1 (5 bases). The V gene lost 2 bases and the J gene lost 8 bases, with 12 bases spanning the gap. Germline-derived CDR1 and CDR2 are LNHNV and YYDKDF (reference sequence). This CDR3 has 13 residues. CDR3 amino acids: CATSRTQGMEAFF. DNA for the CDR3: TGTGCCACCAGCAGAACGCAGGGCATGGAAGCTTTCTTT. The full variable domain, in which reference TRBV15 and TRBJ1-1 provide the parts outside the CDR3, is DAMVIQNPRYQVTQFGKPVTLSCSQTLNHNVMYWYQQKSSQAPKLLFHYYDKDFNNEADTPDNFQSRRPNTSFCFLDIRSPGLGDTAMYLCATSRTQGMEAFFGQGTRLTVV.

The chain joins TRBV4-1 to TRBJ1-4, with TRBD1 matching over 7 bases. This CDR3 has 18 amino acids. CDR1 MGHRA and CDR2 YSYEKL come from the germline V gene. Trimming at V came to 1 base and at J to 0 bases, leaving 8 bases not matched to a gene. The CDR3 reads CASSQGWDRTSTNEKLFF. As DNA, the CDR3 is TGCGCCAGCAGCCAAGGCTGGGACAGAACATCAACTAATGAAAAACTGTTTTTT.

The chain recombines TRBV7-9 with TRBJ2-2; weak D call: TRBD1 (6 bases). Per the germline V gene, CDR1 is SEHNR and CDR2 is FQNEAQ (reference sequence). The V and J ends lost 5 bases and 5 bases respectively, with 9 bases between them. The CDR3 covers 13 residues. The CDR3 nucleotides are TGTGCCAGCAGCCAAACAGGGACCGGGGAGCTGTTTTTT. Encoded protein: CASSQTGTGELFF.

This chain links TRBV29-1 with TRBJ2-7; possible D gene TRBD1, 6 bases. Germline CDR1 reads SQVTM; CDR2 reads ANQGSEA. V lost 5 bases and J lost 0, with 14 bases in between. There are 14 residues in the CDR3. The CDR3 spells CSVTGQGSSYEQYF. In DNA, the CDR3 is TGCAGCGTTACTGGGCAGGGGAGCTCCTACGAGCAGTACTTC.

The rearrangement joins TRBV18 to TRBJ2-7; TRBD1 is a possible D gene (6 bases). V dropped 2 bases and J dropped 0 bases, with 11 bases sitting between them. The germline V gene encodes CDR1 KGHSH and CDR2 LQKENI. The CDR3 sequence is 15 residues long. This CDR3 is CASSPDRTVSYEQYF. For the CDR3, the DNA is TGTGCCAGCTCACCAGATAGGACAGTCTCCTACGAGCAGTACTTC.

The chain has TRBV5-1 and TRBJ1-4; weak D call: TRBD1 (6 bases). This CDR3 is 15 amino acids long. Germline V CDR1 and CDR2: SGHRS, YFSETQ. V was trimmed by 4 bases and J by 4 bases, leaving 14 bases between them. CDR3 amino acids: CASSPGGQINEKLFF. In DNA, the CDR3 is TGCGCCAGCAGCCCGGGTGGACAGATTAATGAAAAACTGTTTTTT.

V gene TRBV5-8 combines with J gene TRBJ2-7, with TRBD1 matching over 9 bases. The V gene end was trimmed by 0 bases and the J gene end by 5 bases; junction bases not matched to a gene: 6. This CDR3 spans 15 amino acids. Germline V gene lookup returns CDR1 SGHTS and CDR2 YDEGEE. CDR3 region: CASSLGTGEKDEQYF. The CDR3, as DNA: TGTGCCAGCAGCTTGGGGACAGGGGAGAAGGACGAGCAGTACTTC.

The chain couples TRBV28 to TRBJ1-2, with D uncertain. Germline V gene lookup returns CDR1 MDHEN and CDR2 SYDVKM. This CDR3 is 16 amino acids long. Trimming removed 4 bases at V and 5 bases at J, with 20 bases between. CDR3 nucleotide sequence: TGTGCCAGCAGTTCCCTACCCATCCGGTATCGATATGGCTACACCTTC. It yields the protein CASSSLPIRYRYGYTF.

This rearrangement joins TRBV5-1 to TRBJ1-1, with D possibly TRBD1 on 5 matching bases. The V and J ends lost 5 bases and 6 bases respectively, with 14 bases between them. The CDR3 contains 13 residues. Per the germline V gene, CDR1 is SGHRS and CDR2 is YFSETQ. CDR3 loop: CASRFTGHAEAFF. The DNA of the CDR3 is TGCGCCAGCAGATTTACAGGTCACGCTGAAGCTTTCTTT.

This chain connects TRBV27 to TRBJ2-7, with D possibly matching TRBD1 (6 bases). CDR1 and CDR2 from the germline V gene are MNHEY and SMNVEV (reference sequence). The CDR3 extends over 14 amino acids. Trimming cost V 4 bases and J 1 base, with 11 bases left between them. The chain's CDR3 is CASSSYRESYEQYF. As DNA, the CDR3 is TGTGCCAGCAGTTCCTACAGGGAGTCCTACGAGCAGTACTTC.

The chain combines TRBV6-5 with TRBJ2-1; TRBD2 might be the D (6 bases). CDR1 MNHEY and CDR2 SVGAGI come from the germline V gene. This CDR3 has 15 amino acids. V was pared by 2 bases and J by 11 bases, with 19 bases between. The CDR3 DNA reads as TGTGCCAGCAGTTACCCAGACCCCCTGCGGGGCAAGCAGTTCTTC. Protein: CASSYPDPLRGKQFF.

The rearrangement links TRBV9 to TRBJ2-1; 11 nucleotides align to TRBD2. Germline CDR1 SGDLS, CDR2 YYNGEE. Trimming took 3 bases from V and 4 from J; bases not matched to a gene: 3. This CDR3 is built from 15 residues. This CDR3 is CASSARLAGYNEQFF. For the CDR3, the DNA is TGTGCCAGCAGCGCCAGACTAGCGGGGTACAATGAGCAGTTCTTC.

V is TRBV7-8 and J is TRBJ2-5; 10 bases agree with TRBD2. This CDR3 has 14 amino acids. V lost 2 bases to trimming and J lost 5 bases; unmatched junction nucleotides: 2. Germline V gives CDR1 SGHVS, CDR2 FQNEAQ. CDR3: CASSLRSGRETQYF. CDR3 sequence (DNA): TGTGCCAGCAGCTTACGTAGCGGGAGGGAGACCCAGTACTTC. Together with reference TRBV7-8 and TRBJ2-5, the CDR3 gives the full variable domain: GAGVSQSPRYKVAKRGQDVALRCDPISGHVSLFWYQQALGQGPEFLTYFQNEAQLDKSGLPSDRFFAERPEGSVSTLKIQRTQQEDSAVYLCASSLRSGRETQYFGPGTRLLVL.

This rearrangement joins TRBV30 to TRBJ2-1, with D tentatively TRBD2 (6 bases). There are 13 residues in the CDR3. Germline V gene sequence: CDR1 GTSNPN, CDR2 SVGIG (reference sequence). V gave up 2 bases and J gave up 5 bases, with 10 bases separating them. CDR3 loop: CAWSRGKDNEQFF. CDR3 in DNA: TGTGCCTGGAGTCGCGGGAAAGACAATGAGCAGTTCTTC.

This clone was picked up a small number of times. The chain employs TRBV6-4 and TRBJ2-3; D call uncertain. The CDR3 contains 14 residues. The germline gives CDR1 MRHNA, CDR2 SNTAGT. Trimming left V 2 bases short and J 3 bases short, with 9 bases between. CDR3 region: CASSDSHATDTQYF. The CDR3 coding sequence is TGTGCCAGCAGTGACAGCCACGCGACAGATACGCAGTATTTT.

V is TRBV6-5 and J is TRBJ1-1, with D possibly TRBD1 on 6 matching bases. The length of the CDR3 is 15 residues. Trimming stripped 2 bases from V and 5 bases from J, with 15 bases between. Germline CDR1 is MNHEY and CDR2 is SVGAGI. The CDR3 region has the DNA TGTGCCAGCAGTTACAGAACAGGGCGTAGGACTGAAGCTTTCTTT. Translation gives CASSYRTGRRTEAFF.

The CDR3 here is CAWRRASGRGTQYF. In DNA, the CDR3 is TGTGCCTGGAGGCGAGCGTCCGGCAGGGGTACGCAGTATTTT. The chain employs TRBV30 and TRBJ2-3; a weak D match, TRBD1 (6 bases). This CDR3 contains 14 residues. V dropped 3 bases and J dropped 8 bases, with 18 bases sitting between them. Germline loops: CDR1 GTSNPN, CDR2 SVGIG (reference sequence).

The chain couples TRBV28 to TRBJ2-7; D is perhaps TRBD1 (6 bases). Germline assignment: CDR1 MDHEN and CDR2 SYDVKM. The CDR3 is 13 residues long. V was cut by 3 bases and J by 5 bases, with 11 bases left in between. The CDR3 coding sequence is TGTGCCAGCAGTTTTTCAGGGGCCCACGAGCAGTACTTC. This translates into CASSFSGAHEQYF.

This clone was counted once. The chain uses TRBV30 and TRBJ1-5, with 7 positions matching TRBD1. This CDR3 is built from 16 residues. From germline, CDR1 is GTSNPN and CDR2 SVGIG (reference sequence). V lost 1 base and J lost 2; bases outside the gene matches: 8. CDR3 amino acids: CAWSGRQGLGNQPQHF. CDR3 sequence (DNA): TGTGCCTGGAGTGGGAGACAGGGCTTAGGCAATCAGCCCCAGCATTTT. Based on the CDR3 plus reference TRBV30 and TRBJ1-5, the full variable domain is SQTIHQWPATLVQPVGSPLSLECTVEGTSNPNLYWYRQAAGRGLQLLFYSVGIGQISSEVPQNLSASRPQDRQFILSSKKLLLSDSGFYLCAWSGRQGLGNQPQHFGDGTRLSIL.

The chain employs TRBV15 and TRBJ2-5, with a tentative D call TRBD1 (5 bases). Trimming pared 3 bases from V and 4 bases from J, leaving 9 bases between. This CDR3 has 13 amino acids. Germline CDR1 and CDR2: LNHNV and YYDKDF (reference sequence). CDR3 residues: CATSRIQGETQYF. The CDR3 DNA sequence: TGTGCCACCAGCAGGATTCAGGGAGAGACCCAGTACTTC.

The CDR3 sequence: CASSPRDRRSYEQYF. Here the CDR3 DNA reads TGTGCCAGCTCACCCCGGGACAGGAGATCCTACGAGCAGTACTTC. The rearrangement links TRBV18 to TRBJ2-7; 8 positions match TRBD1. Trimming cost V 3 bases and J 1 base; bases outside gene matches: 5. The CDR3 is made up of 15 amino acids. Germline CDR1 reads KGHSH; CDR2 reads LQKENI.

Worth noting for this clone: In the same sample, other DNA sequences code for this CDR3. The chain employs TRBV7-9 and TRBJ1-2; D perhaps matches TRBD1 (5 bases). This CDR3 comprises 14 residues. Trimming shortened V by 6 bases and J by 5 bases, and 16 bases separated the two germline ends. Per the germline V gene, CDR1 is SEHNR and CDR2 is FQNEAQ (reference sequence). CDR3 amino acids: CASSLQGAGYGYTF. In DNA form, the CDR3 reads TGTGCCAGCAGTCTTCAGGGCGCGGGGTATGGCTACACCTTC.